The entry below describes one TCR beta chain. Assay: immunoSEQ multiplex PCR; the TCRdb copy retains only in-frame clones and omits some. The sample has about 21,000 clones, around 90% seen once. The sample belongs to a study of T cells in localized non-small cell lung cancer. Germline CDR1 is SGDLS and CDR2 is YYNGEE. Trimming cost V 2 bases and J 5 bases; bases outside gene matches: 2. The CDR3 spans 15 residues. The chain carries TRBV9 and TRBJ1-4; 11 bases map to TRBD1. The sequences come from peripheral blood, collected before any cancer treatment. The source is a male donor at least 60 years old with stage I squamous cell lung carcinoma. CDR3 nucleotides: TGTGCCAGCAGCGTGGACAGGGGGCCGAATGAAAAACTGTTTTTT. Translation: CASSVDRGPNEKLFF.